This TCR beta chain was obtained from a study of shared clonotypes between healthy human individuals. The study, taken as a whole, reports: Generation probability values for non-shared clonotypes were lower than those for clonotypes shared by all four donors.

On this clone itself: The target antigen is unknown.

All donors qualified as healthy HIV-negative adults and had experienced no recent acute infections or vaccinations. Deep was the level used in running the assay. The data were produced by immunoSEQ multiplex PCR, yet TCRdb's version contains in-frame clones alone and is incomplete. The sample contains 950,000 to 1,100,000 clones, around 74% of which appear only once. The sample taken for sequencing was memory CD4+ T cells sorted from blood. This sample's subset: CD45RA-negative fraction. This TCR derives from a man aged 18 to 29 in good health.

Here the CDR3 reads CASSKVGLAGETQYF. The CDR3 bases are TGTGCCAGCAGCAAGGTTGGACTAGCGGGAGAGACCCAGTACTTC. This sequence joins TRBV27 and TRBJ2-5, with 11 bases matching TRBD2. CDR1 is MNHEY, CDR2 SMNVEV, per germline (reference sequence). Trimming at V came to 6 bases and at J to 4 bases, leaving 7 bases not matched to a gene. CDR3 length equals 15 residues.